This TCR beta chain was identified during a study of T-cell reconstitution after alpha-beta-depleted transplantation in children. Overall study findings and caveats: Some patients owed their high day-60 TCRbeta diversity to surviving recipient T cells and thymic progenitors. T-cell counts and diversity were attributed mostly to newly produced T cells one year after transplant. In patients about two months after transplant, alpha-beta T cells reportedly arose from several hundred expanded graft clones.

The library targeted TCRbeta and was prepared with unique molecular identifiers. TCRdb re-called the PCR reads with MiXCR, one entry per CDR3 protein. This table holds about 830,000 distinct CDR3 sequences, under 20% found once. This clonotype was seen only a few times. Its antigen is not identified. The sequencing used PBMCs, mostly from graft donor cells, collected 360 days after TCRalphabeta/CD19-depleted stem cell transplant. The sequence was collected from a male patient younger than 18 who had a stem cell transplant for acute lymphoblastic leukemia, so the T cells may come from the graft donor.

As DNA, the CDR3 is TGTGCCAGCAGCGTAGGACCTACGGGAGGCTTTTACGAGCAGTACTTC. As protein: CASSVGPTGGFYEQYF. The chain couples TRBV9 to TRBJ2-7; 7 bases are a match to TRBD2. The V segment lost 0 bases and the J segment 4 bases; nucleotides outside the gene matches: 10. This CDR3 is built from 16 residues. Per the germline V gene, CDR1 is SGDLS and CDR2 is YYNGEE.